The 10 T cell receptor beta chains in this list originate from one sample, sequenced in a study of identical twins (dated by TCRdb to the mid-2010s). The library was obtained by 5' RACE. TCRdb shows the sequencer as Illumina HiSeq 2000. TCRdb applied fastp at Q25 and MiXCR to the public reads, then kept only in-frame beta chains. Rows merge per CDR3 protein into single entries with the most common DNA and genes. The sample profile shows 650,000 to 800,000 distinct CDR3 sequences; approximately 9% of them were found once. The biggest ten clones account for 0.98% of the sample. These records were also assigned to another study, of yellow fever vaccine responses in identical twins.

Sequenced: PBMCs. These TCRs come from a woman aged 18-29 years in good health.

This clonotype turned up a few times. The chain links TRBV12-3 or TRBV12-4 to TRBJ2-7, with D tentatively TRBD1 (6 bases). V lost 5 bases and J 3 bases, leaving 20 bases between the germline ends. The CDR3 covers 16 residues. The CDR3 sequence: CASSRGGNSLGYEQYF. The DNA for the CDR3 is TGTGCCAGCAGTCGAGGGGGTAATAGCCTGGGCTACGAGCAGTACTTC.

This sequence joins TRBV5-1 and TRBJ2-5, with D tentatively TRBD1 or TRBD2 (6 bases each). There are 20 residues in the CDR3. With 0 bases removed from V and 1 base from J, the gap between germline ends came to 25 bases. CDR1 is SGHRS and CDR2 is YFSETQ in the germline V gene. This CDR3 is CASSLGAGGRVSAIQETQYF. CDR3 in DNA: TGCGCCAGCAGCTTGGGGGCTGGGGGGCGCGTTAGCGCAATCCAAGAGACCCAGTACTTC.

The rearrangement links TRBV20-1 to TRBJ2-5, with 8 nucleotides matching TRBD2. Germline assignment: CDR1 DFQATT and CDR2 SNEGSKA (reference sequence). The length of the CDR3 is 15 residues. The junction had 5 bases not matched to a gene; V was cut back by 0 bases and J by 2 bases. The CDR3 is CSARDLPGGQETQYF. DNA for the CDR3: TGCAGTGCTAGAGATCTACCGGGGGGGCAAGAGACCCAGTACTTC.

The chain recombines TRBV12-3 or TRBV12-4 with TRBJ2-6; tentative D call: TRBD2 (6 bases). The germline V and J ends were trimmed by 2 bases and 2 bases, with 16 bases remaining between them. The CDR3 extends over 18 amino acids. The CDR3 is CASSLFGSGSPGANVLTF. The CDR3 nucleotides read TGTGCCAGCAGTTTATTCGGGTCCGGGAGTCCTGGGGCCAACGTCCTGACTTTC.

This clonotype was counted many times. The chain combines TRBV12-3 or TRBV12-4 with TRBJ2-1; D might be TRBD2 (6 bases). V was cut by 3 bases and J by 0 bases, with 9 bases left in between. The CDR3 loop spans 15 amino acids. The CDR3 DNA follows: TGTGCCAGCAGTTTTGGGGGAGGCTCCTACAATGAGCAGTTCTTC. This translates into CASSFGGGSYNEQFF.

The J gene is TRBJ2-7, the V gene TRBV27; 8 bases line up with TRBD1. CDR3 size: 12 residues. CDR1 and CDR2 (germline): MNHEY, SMNVEV (reference sequence). Trimming removed 8 bases from V and 6 bases from J; junction bases left unmatched: 6. CDR3 DNA sequence: TGTGCCAGCGCGTCGACAGGGGTCGAGCAGTACTTC. Protein sequence: CASASTGVEQYF.

This clonotype has only a few counts. One base away lies a much larger clone, so this may be a sequencing read error. The V call is TRBV5-4, the J call TRBJ2-3; D might be TRBD1 (6 bases). Germline V gene lookup returns CDR1 SGHNT and CDR2 YYREEE (reference sequence). The CDR3 covers 14 residues. V was shortened by 2 bases and J by 1 base, with 8 bases between the two germline ends. As DNA, the CDR3 is TGTGCCAGCAGCTTATGGACAGGCACAGATACGCAGTATTTT. This translates into CASSLWTGTDTQYF.

Ten or more counts support this clonotype. V is TRBV20-1 and J is TRBJ2-7; D call uncertain. Germline V CDR1 and CDR2: DFQATT, SNEGSKA (reference sequence). Trimming removed 5 bases from V and 2 bases from J, with 19 bases in between. CDR3 size: 15 residues. The CDR3 DNA reads as TGCAGTGCTGTTGGTGTAGCCAGGTCTACCTACGAGCAGTACTTC. Residues: CSAVGVARSTYEQYF.

This clonotype showed up just a few times. This sequence joins TRBV7-8 and TRBJ1-1; D gene unclear. Per germline, CDR1 SGHVS and CDR2 FQNEAQ. V shed 3 bases and J shed 3 bases, with 11 bases lying between them. The length of the CDR3 is 14 residues. Here the CDR3 DNA reads TGTGCCAGCAGCTTCCGAGCGGGATACACTGAAGCTTTCTTT. Translation: CASSFRAGYTEAFF. The whole variable domain, filled in from reference TRBV7-8 and TRBJ1-1, reads GAGVSQSPRYKVAKRGQDVALRCDPISGHVSLFWYQQALGQGPEFLTYFQNEAQLDKSGLPSDRFFAERPEGSVSTLKIQRTQQEDSAVYLCASSFRAGYTEAFFGQGTRLTVV.

This clonotype was recorded many times. This chain links TRBV6-2 or TRBV6-3 with TRBJ1-1; D gene unclear. Between the trimmed V and J ends, which lost 2 bases and 5 bases, there was a span of 9 bases. Germline assignment: CDR1 MNHEY and CDR2 SVGEGT. The CDR3 is made up of 13 amino acids. The CDR3 bases are TGTGCCAGCAGTTACAGGGTATCTACTGAAGCTTTCTTT. It specifies CASSYRVSTEAFF.